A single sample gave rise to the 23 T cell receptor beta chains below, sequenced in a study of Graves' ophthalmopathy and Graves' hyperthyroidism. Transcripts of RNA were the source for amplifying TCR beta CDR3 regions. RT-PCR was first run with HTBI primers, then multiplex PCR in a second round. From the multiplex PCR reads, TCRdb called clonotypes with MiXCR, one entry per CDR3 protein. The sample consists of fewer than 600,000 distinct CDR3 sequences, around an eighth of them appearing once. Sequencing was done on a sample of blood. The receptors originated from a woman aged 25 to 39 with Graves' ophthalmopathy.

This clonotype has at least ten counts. The chain's CDR3 is CASSRTENSPLHF. As DNA, the CDR3 is TGTGCCAGCAGCCGGACAGAAAATTCACCCCTCCACTTT. The chain uses TRBV3-1 and TRBJ1-6; the D gene is possibly TRBD1 (6 bases). The CDR3 is 13 amino acids. Deletions cut 4 bases from V and 7 bases from J, with 8 bases between. Germline V CDR1 and CDR2: LGHDT, YNNKEL (reference sequence).

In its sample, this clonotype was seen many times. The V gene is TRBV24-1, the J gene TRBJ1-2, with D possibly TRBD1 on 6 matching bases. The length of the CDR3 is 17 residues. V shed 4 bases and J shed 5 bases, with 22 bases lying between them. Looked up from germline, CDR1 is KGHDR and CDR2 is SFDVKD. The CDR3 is CATSDSTGPSWGYGYTF. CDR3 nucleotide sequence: TGTGCCACCAGTGACTCGACAGGACCAAGCTGGGGGTATGGCTACACCTTC.

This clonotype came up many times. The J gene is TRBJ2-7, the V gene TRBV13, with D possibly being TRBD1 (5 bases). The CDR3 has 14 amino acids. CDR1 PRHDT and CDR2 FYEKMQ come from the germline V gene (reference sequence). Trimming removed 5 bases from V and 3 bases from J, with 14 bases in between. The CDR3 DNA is TGTGCCAGCAGCCAAGTCGACAGAAACTACGAGCAGTACTTC. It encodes CASSQVDRNYEQYF.

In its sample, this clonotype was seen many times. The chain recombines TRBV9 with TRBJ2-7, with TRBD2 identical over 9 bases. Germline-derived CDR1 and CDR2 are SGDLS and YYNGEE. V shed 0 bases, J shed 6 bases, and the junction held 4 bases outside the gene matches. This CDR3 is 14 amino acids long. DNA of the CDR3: TGTGCCAGCAGCGTAGACTGGCGGGAGGGCGAGCAGTACTTC. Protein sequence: CASSVDWREGEQYF.

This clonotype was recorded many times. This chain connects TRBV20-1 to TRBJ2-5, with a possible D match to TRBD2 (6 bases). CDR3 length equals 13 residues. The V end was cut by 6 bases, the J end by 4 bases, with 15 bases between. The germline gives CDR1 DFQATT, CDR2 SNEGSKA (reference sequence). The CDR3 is CSAYSGTPETQYF. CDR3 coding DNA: TGCAGTGCCTACTCCGGGACTCCAGAGACCCAGTACTTC.

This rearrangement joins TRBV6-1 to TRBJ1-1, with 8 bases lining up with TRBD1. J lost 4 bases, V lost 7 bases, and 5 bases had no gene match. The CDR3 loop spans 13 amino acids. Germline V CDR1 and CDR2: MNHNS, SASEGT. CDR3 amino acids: CASKRTGTTEAFF. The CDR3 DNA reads TGTGCCAGCAAAAGGACAGGGACCACTGAAGCTTTCTTT.

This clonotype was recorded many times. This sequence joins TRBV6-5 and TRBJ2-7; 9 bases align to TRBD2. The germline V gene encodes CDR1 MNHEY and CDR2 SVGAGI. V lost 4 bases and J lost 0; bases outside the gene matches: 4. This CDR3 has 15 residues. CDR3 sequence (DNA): TGTGCCAGCAGTTCACTAGCGGGCAGCTCCTACGAGCAGTACTTC. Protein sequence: CASSSLAGSSYEQYF.

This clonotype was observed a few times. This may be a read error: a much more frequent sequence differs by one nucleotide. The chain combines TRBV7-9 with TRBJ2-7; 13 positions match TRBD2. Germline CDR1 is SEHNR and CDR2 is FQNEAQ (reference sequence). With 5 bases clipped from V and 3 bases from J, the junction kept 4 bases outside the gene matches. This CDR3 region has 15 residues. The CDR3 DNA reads TGTGCCAGCAGCAAAGGGACTAGCGGGAACTACGAGCAGTACTTC. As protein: CASSKGTSGNYEQYF.

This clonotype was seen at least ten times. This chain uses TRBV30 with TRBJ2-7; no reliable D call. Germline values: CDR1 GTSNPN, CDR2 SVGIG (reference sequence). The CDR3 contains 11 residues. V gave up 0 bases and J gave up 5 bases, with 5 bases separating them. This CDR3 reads CAWSVRDEQYF. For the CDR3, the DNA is TGTGCCTGGAGTGTACGCGACGAGCAGTACTTC.

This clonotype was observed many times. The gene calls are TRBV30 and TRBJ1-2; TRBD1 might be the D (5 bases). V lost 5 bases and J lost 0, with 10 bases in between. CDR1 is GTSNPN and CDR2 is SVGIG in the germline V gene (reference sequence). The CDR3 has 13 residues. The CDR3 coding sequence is TGTGCCTGGGGTCAGGGTACTAACTATGGCTACACCTTC. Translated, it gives CAWGQGTNYGYTF.

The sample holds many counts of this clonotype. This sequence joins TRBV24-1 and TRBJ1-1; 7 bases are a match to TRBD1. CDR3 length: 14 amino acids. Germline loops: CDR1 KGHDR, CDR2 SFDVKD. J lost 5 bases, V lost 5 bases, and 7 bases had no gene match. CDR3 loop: CATSGQGGRTEAFF. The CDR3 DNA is TGTGCCACCAGTGGCCAGGGGGGACGGACTGAAGCTTTCTTT.

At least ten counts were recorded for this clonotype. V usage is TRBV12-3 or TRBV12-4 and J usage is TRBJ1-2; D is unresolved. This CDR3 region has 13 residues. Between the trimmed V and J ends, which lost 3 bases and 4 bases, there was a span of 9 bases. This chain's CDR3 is CASSFRNPYGYTF. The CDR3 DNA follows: TGTGCCAGCAGTTTCAGGAACCCCTATGGCTACACCTTC.

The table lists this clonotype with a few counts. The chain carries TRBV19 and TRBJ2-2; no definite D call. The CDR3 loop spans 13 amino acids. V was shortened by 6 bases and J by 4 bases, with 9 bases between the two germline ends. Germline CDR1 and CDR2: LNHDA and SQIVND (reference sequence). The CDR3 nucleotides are TGTGCCAGTAGCACAGTGATCACCGGGGAGCTGTTTTTT. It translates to CASSTVITGELFF.

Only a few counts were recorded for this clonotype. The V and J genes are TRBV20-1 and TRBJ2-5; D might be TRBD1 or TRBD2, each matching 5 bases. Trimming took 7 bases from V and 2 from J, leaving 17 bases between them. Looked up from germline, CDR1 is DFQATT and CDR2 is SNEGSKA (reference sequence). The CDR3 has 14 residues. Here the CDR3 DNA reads TGCAGTGTTCTGCCGGGACGTCTACAAGAGACCCAGTACTTC. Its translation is CSVLPGRLQETQYF.

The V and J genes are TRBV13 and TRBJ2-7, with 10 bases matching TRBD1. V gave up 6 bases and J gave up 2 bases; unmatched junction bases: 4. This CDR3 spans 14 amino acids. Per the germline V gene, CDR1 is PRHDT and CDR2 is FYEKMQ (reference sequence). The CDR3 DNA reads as TGTGCCAGCAGGCGGACAGGGGGGCCCTACGAGCAGTACTTC. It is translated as CASRRTGGPYEQYF.

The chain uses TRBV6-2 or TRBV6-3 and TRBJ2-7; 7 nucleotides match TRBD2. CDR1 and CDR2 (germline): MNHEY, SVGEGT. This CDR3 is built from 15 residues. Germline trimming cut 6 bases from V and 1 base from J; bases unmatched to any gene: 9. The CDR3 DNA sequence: TGTGCCAGCAGCTCGAGCGGGATAGGGTCCTACGAGCAGTACTTC. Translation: CASSSSGIGSYEQYF.

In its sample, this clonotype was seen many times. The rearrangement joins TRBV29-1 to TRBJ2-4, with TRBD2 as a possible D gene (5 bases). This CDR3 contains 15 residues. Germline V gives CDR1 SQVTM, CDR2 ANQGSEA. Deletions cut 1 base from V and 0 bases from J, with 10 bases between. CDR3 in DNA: TGCAGCGTTGAAGGCCTAGCCTTAGCCAAAAACATTCAGTACTTC. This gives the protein CSVEGLALAKNIQYF.

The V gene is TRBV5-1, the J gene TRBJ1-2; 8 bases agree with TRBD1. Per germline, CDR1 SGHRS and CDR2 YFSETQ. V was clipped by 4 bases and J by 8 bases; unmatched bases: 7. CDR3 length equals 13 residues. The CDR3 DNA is TGCGCCAGCAGCCCCCAGGGGGCTCTCGGCTACACCTTC. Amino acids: CASSPQGALGYTF.

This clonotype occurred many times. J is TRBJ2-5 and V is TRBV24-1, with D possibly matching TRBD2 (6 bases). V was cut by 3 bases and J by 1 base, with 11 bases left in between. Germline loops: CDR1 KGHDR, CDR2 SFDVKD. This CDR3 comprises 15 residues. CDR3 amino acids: CATSDPPSAQETQYF. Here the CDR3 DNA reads TGTGCCACCAGTGATCCACCTAGCGCCCAAGAGACCCAGTACTTC.

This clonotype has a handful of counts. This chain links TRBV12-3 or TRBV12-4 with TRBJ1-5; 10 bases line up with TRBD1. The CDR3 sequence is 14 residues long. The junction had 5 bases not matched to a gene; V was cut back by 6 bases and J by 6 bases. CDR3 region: CASSHRTGGQPQHF. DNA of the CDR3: TGTGCCAGCAGCCATCGGACAGGGGGTCAGCCCCAGCATTTT.

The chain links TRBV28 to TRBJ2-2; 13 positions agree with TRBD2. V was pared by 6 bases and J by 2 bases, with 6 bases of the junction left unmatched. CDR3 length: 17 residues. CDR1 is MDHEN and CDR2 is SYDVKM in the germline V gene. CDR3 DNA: TGTGCCAGCAGCTTGGGGGGACTAGCGGGAAACACCGGGGAGCTGTTTTTT. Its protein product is CASSLGGLAGNTGELFF.

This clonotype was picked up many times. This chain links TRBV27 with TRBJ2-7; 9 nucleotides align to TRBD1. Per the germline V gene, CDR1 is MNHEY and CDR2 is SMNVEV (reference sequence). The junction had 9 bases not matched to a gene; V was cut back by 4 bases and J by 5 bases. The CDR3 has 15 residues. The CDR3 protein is CASSSTPGQGNEQYF. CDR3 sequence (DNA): TGTGCCAGCAGTTCCACACCGGGACAGGGTAACGAGCAGTACTTC.

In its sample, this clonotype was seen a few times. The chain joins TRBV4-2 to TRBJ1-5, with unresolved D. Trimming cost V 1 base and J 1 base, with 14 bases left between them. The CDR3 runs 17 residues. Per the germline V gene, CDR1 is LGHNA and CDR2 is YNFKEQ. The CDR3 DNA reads TGTGCCAGCAGCCAAGGGATGAGGTGGAACAGCAATCAGCCCCAGCATTTT. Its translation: CASSQGMRWNSNQPQHF.